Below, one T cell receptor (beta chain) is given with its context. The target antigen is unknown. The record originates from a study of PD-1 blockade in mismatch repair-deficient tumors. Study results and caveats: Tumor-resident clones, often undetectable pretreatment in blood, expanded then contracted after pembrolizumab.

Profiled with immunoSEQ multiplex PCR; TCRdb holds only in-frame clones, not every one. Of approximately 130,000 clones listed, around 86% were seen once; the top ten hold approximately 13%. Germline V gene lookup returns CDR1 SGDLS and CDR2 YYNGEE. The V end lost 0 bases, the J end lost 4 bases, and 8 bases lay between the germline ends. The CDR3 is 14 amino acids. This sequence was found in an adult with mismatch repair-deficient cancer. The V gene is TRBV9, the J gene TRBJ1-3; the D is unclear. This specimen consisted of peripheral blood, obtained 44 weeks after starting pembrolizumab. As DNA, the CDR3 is TGTGCCAGCAGCGTAGAGGGATCCGGAAACACCATATATTTT. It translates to CASSVEGSGNTIYF.